The present entry profiles one T cell receptor (beta chain) with its context. The CDR3 loop spans 13 amino acids. CDR1 SQVTM and CDR2 ANQGSEA come from the germline V gene. Trimming pared 7 bases from V and 1 base from J, leaving 12 bases between. This sample is part of a study of T cells after somatic rescue of genetic block. Only in-frame clones appear in the TCRdb table, and some are missing; sequencing was by immunoSEQ multiplex PCR. This sample has about 120,000 clones, with under 95% found just once. Sequencing used peripheral blood mononuclear cells (PBMCs). The chain is built from TRBV29-1 and TRBJ2-3, with D perhaps TRBD2 (5 bases). The sequence came from a woman aged 18 to 35. As DNA, the CDR3 is TGCAGCGGTAGACTATCCGGCACAGATACGCAGTATTTT. It encodes CSGRLSGTDTQYF.